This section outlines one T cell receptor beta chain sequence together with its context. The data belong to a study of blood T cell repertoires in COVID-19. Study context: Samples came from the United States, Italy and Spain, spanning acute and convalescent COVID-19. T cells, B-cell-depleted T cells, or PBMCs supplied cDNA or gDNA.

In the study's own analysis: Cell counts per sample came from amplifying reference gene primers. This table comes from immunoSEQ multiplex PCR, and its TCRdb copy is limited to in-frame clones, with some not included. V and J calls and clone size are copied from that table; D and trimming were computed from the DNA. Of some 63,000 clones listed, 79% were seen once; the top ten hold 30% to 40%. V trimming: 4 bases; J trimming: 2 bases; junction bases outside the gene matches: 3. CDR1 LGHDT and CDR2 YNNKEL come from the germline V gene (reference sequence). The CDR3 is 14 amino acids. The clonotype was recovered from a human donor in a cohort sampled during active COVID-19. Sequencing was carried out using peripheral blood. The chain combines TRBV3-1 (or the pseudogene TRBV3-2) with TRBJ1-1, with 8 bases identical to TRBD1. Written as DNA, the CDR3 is TGTGCCAGCAGCCTAGACAGGGGAAACACTGAAGCTTTCTTT. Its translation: CASSLDRGNTEAFF.